The rows below give T cell receptor beta chains drawn from one sample of a study of control samples from healthy donors and cancer patients. Generated by immunoSEQ multiplex PCR, the TCRdb table keeps only in-frame clones and is missing some. The top ten clones hold roughly 1.2% of a sample with about 65,000 clones, just over 90% of them seen once. Specimen: PBMCs. The source is a woman aged 50 to 65 with colorectal cancer. The conserved cysteine and the conserved F or W are not part of the CDR3 here. Each record gives: V gene, CDR3 length, J gene, CDR3 protein.

TRBV7-9	10	TRBJ1-2	ASSLANYGYT
TRBV6-5	13	TRBJ2-1	ASTVVAGTYNEQF
TRBV19	11	TRBJ1-5	ASAGQINQPQH
TRBV5-1	13	TRBJ1-2	ASSRTRDSNYGYT
TRBV5-1	11	TRBJ1-6	ASRTSEDSPLH
TRBV27	11	TRBJ2-7	ASSLFARREQY
TRBV30	14	TRBJ1-2	AWSATDRGIFYGYT
TRBV18	15	TRBJ2-1	ASSPRPAASSYNEQF
TRBV7-9	12	TRBJ2-1	ASSSRLAVNEQF
TRBV7-9	10	TRBJ1-3	ASSLSGNTIY
TRBV6-6	13	TRBJ2-7	ASSYSGTASYEQY
TRBV10-3	11	TRBJ1-1	AISGARNTEAF
TRBV30	16	TRBJ1-1	AWSTTGTATLRGTEAF
TRBV28	12	TRBJ2-7	ASSSRQGSYEQY
TRBV11-1	13	TRBJ2-3	ASSLGGTDLDTQY
TRBV9	13	TRBJ1-5	ASSVGAYSNQPQH
TRBV19	12	TRBJ1-2	ASSINGIGYGYT
TRBV7-9	10	TRBJ1-2	ASSLEGNGYT